Below, 3 T cell receptor beta chains from the same sample are listed, as sequenced in a study of blood T cell repertoires in COVID-19. The data were produced by immunoSEQ multiplex PCR, yet TCRdb's version contains in-frame clones alone and is incomplete. The sample lists approximately 270,000 clones, 80% to 90% seen once, with approximately 4.2% in the top ten. Sequencing was carried out using PBMCs or T cells enriched from blood (not recorded which). The source is a woman younger than 45 who had recovered from COVID-19.

The chain joins TRBV10-2 to TRBJ2-7; 8 positions match TRBD1. This CDR3 contains 14 residues. V trimming: 8 bases; J trimming: 3 bases; junction bases outside the gene matches: 9. Germline-derived CDR1 and CDR2 are WSHSY and SAAADI. This CDR3 reads CASRPGQANYEQYF. Here the CDR3 DNA reads TGCGCCAGCCGTCCGGGACAGGCCAACTACGAGCAGTACTTC.

The CDR3 nucleotides read TGTGCCACCAAACGGGGAGGACACACTGAAGCTTTCTTT. Translating gives CATKRGGHTEAFF. The genes are TRBV24-1 and TRBJ1-1; D remains unclear. Trimming took 8 bases from V and 3 from J, leaving 12 bases between them. The CDR3 is 13 amino acids. CDR1 and CDR2 from the germline V gene are KGHDR and SFDVKD.

The V call is TRBV7-6, the J call TRBJ1-4, with D possibly being TRBD1 (5 bases). Germline V lookup: CDR1 SGHVS, CDR2 FNYEAQ. V lost 1 base to trimming and J lost 2 bases, with 14 bases between them. There are 17 residues in the CDR3. The chain's CDR3 is CASSLGQQVETNEKLFF. DNA of the CDR3: TGTGCCAGCAGCTTAGGTCAACAGGTAGAGACTAATGAAAAACTGTTTTTT. Looking up the rest from reference TRBV7-6 and TRBJ1-4 gives the full variable domain: GAGVSQSPRYKVTKRGQDVALRCDPISGHVSLYWYRQALGQGPEFLTYFNYEAQQDKSGLPNDRFSAERPEGSISTLTIQRTEQRDSAMYRCASSLGQQVETNEKLFFGSGTQLSVL.